Below, 26 T cell receptor beta chains from the same sample are listed, as sequenced in a study of T cell responses to AZD1222 COVID-19 vaccine. Sequenced by immunoSEQ multiplex PCR; TCRdb stores in-frame clones only, minus some. The sample consists of 98,000 or so clones, roughly 86% of them appearing once. Here the sequenced sample was peripheral blood, taken on day 0 of AZD1222 vaccination. These receptors originate from an adult in good health.

V usage is TRBV5-1 and J usage is TRBJ1-2, with D unresolved. V was clipped by 6 bases and J by 0 bases, with 12 bases between them. Per germline, CDR1 SGHRS and CDR2 YFSETQ. The CDR3 has 14 amino acids. CDR3 sequence reads: CASTRVGSNYGYTF. CDR3 nucleotide sequence: TGCGCCAGCACCCGGGTGGGATCTAACTATGGCTACACCTTC. The full variable domain, with the rest looked up from reference TRBV5-1 and TRBJ1-2, is KAGVTQTPRYLIKTRGQQVTLSCSPISGHRSVSWYQQTPGQGLQFLFEYFSETQRNKGNFPGRFSGRQFSNSRSEMNVSTLELGDSALYLCASTRVGSNYGYTFGSGTRLTVV.

The chain combines TRBV25-1 with TRBJ1-5; D not resolved. The V end lost 3 bases, the J end lost 1 base, and 10 bases lay between the germline ends. Germline V gives CDR1 MGHDK, CDR2 SYGVNS. This CDR3 region has 15 residues. Here the CDR3 reads CASSDERPSNQPQHF. Here the CDR3 DNA reads TGTGCCAGCAGTGATGAGAGACCAAGCAATCAGCCCCAGCATTTT.

Of note for this clone: Other DNA sequences in this sample translate to the same CDR3. This sequence joins TRBV6-5 and TRBJ2-1; 11 bases fit TRBD2. There are 16 residues in the CDR3. V was clipped by 0 bases and J by 4 bases; unmatched bases: 2. Germline lookup yields CDR1 MNHEY and CDR2 SVGAGI. CDR3 region: CASSYSLAGGYNEQFF. CDR3 sequence (DNA): TGTGCCAGCAGTTACTCTTTAGCGGGGGGGTACAATGAGCAGTTCTTC.

The chain is built from TRBV19 and TRBJ1-1; D is perhaps TRBD1 (6 bases). The CDR3 runs 14 residues. Deletions cut 4 bases from V and 7 bases from J, with 16 bases between. Germline V gene sequence: CDR1 LNHDA, CDR2 SQIVND (reference sequence). CDR3 sequence (DNA): TGTGCCAGTAGTACTGATTGGGGAGGGGGTGAAGCTTTCTTT. It yields the protein CASSTDWGGGEAFF.

This clone has only one observation. The rearrangement uses TRBV28 and TRBJ2-7; D may be TRBD2 (6 bases). In germline, CDR1 is MDHEN, CDR2 SYDVKM. CDR3 length: 15 amino acids. Trimming pared 3 bases from V and 2 bases from J, leaving 14 bases between. This chain's CDR3 is CASSLGAGLPYEQYF. DNA of the CDR3: TGTGCCAGCAGTTTGGGCGCGGGGCTGCCCTACGAGCAGTACTTC.

J is TRBJ2-3 and V is TRBV24-1, with TRBD2 as a possible D gene (5 bases). The CDR3 totals 14 residues. Germline CDR1 reads KGHDR; CDR2 reads SFDVKD. V was pared by 1 base and J by 2 bases, with 6 bases between. Here the CDR3 reads CATSDFSATDTQYF. The CDR3 DNA follows: TGTGCCACCAGTGATTTTAGCGCCACAGATACGCAGTATTTT.

The V gene is TRBV9, the J gene TRBJ2-2; possible D gene TRBD1, 6 bases. The V and J ends lost 4 bases and 1 base respectively, with 8 bases between them. The CDR3 covers 14 residues. The germline V gene encodes CDR1 SGDLS and CDR2 YYNGEE. In nucleotides, the CDR3 is TGTGCCAGCAGCCTGGGACAGAACACCGGGGAGCTGTTTTTT. As protein: CASSLGQNTGELFF. Full variable domain (remainder filled in from reference TRBV9 and TRBJ2-2): DSGVTQTPKHLITATGQRVTLRCSPRSGDLSVYWYQQSLDQGLQFLIQYYNGEERAKGNILERFSAQQFPDLHSELNLSSLELGDSALYFCASSLGQNTGELFFGEGSRLTVL.

The chain combines TRBV6-5 with TRBJ1-1, with a tentative D call TRBD1 (6 bases). The CDR3 consists of 14 residues. Germline CDR1 is MNHEY and CDR2 is SVGAGI. V gave up 6 bases and J gave up 11 bases, with 22 bases separating them. CDR3: CASRSKTRGFGAFF. DNA of the CDR3: TGTGCCAGCAGATCAAAGACCAGGGGATTTGGGGCTTTCTTT.

The rearrangement links TRBV9 to TRBJ1-3; perhaps TRBD1 as D (5 bases). This CDR3 comprises 15 residues. From germline, CDR1 is SGDLS and CDR2 YYNGEE. The V gene lost 2 bases and the J gene lost 4 bases, with 13 bases spanning the gap. CDR3 nucleotides: TGTGCCAGCAGCGTTATGGAGGGGACGGGAAACACCATATATTTT. Its translation is CASSVMEGTGNTIYF.

The chain carries TRBV2 and TRBJ1-5, with TRBD1 matching over 8 bases. The germline V gene encodes CDR1 SNHLY and CDR2 FYNNEI. The V segment lost 5 bases and the J segment 0 bases; nucleotides outside the gene matches: 3. The CDR3 loop spans 15 amino acids. CDR3 sequence reads: CASSKQGDSNQPQHF. Here the CDR3 DNA reads TGTGCCAGCAGTAAACAGGGGGATAGCAATCAGCCCCAGCATTTT.

This chain links TRBV6-5 with TRBJ1-1; D is unclear. The CDR3 totals 13 residues. V was pared by 0 bases and J by 7 bases, with 9 bases between. Germline loops: CDR1 MNHEY, CDR2 SVGAGI. The CDR3: CASSYSSADEAFF. In DNA, the CDR3 is TGTGCCAGCAGTTACTCGAGTGCAGATGAAGCTTTCTTT.

The chain uses TRBV28 and TRBJ1-4; D gene uncertain. Germline CDR1 MDHEN, CDR2 SYDVKM. The CDR3 runs to 15 residues. Trimming left V 5 bases short and J 5 bases short, with 15 bases between. The CDR3 DNA is TGTGCCAGCAGTAACCCGAAGGGCTCGAATGAAAAACTGTTTTTT. Its translation: CASSNPKGSNEKLFF.

V gene TRBV28 combines with J gene TRBJ2-7; TRBD1 matches 7 bases. The CDR3 covers 14 residues. The ends lost 1 base at V and 3 bases at J; junction bases unmatched: 3. Germline CDR1 and CDR2: MDHEN and SYDVKM. The CDR3 sequence is CASSLSNRGYEQYF. Written as DNA, the CDR3 is TGTGCCAGCAGTTTATCTAACAGGGGCTACGAGCAGTACTTC.

The chain uses TRBV9 and TRBJ2-3; 10 positions agree with TRBD1. Germline loops: CDR1 SGDLS, CDR2 YYNGEE. V shed 3 bases and J 7 bases; nucleotides not matched to a gene: 2. The CDR3 is 13 residues long. The CDR3 spells CASSGQGAYTQYF. The DNA for the CDR3 is TGTGCCAGCAGCGGACAGGGGGCATATACGCAGTATTTT.

The CDR3, as DNA: TGTGCCAGCAGCTTCCTGATGCCTCGGGGGAATGAGCAGTTCTTC. Protein product: CASSFLMPRGNEQFF. The chain carries TRBV7-9 and TRBJ2-1, with a possible D match to TRBD2 (6 bases). Germline V gene sequence: CDR1 SEHNR, CDR2 FQNEAQ (reference sequence). The CDR3 has 15 amino acids. The V end lost 3 bases, the J end lost 7 bases, and 16 bases lay between the germline ends.

This clone was observed a handful of times. V and J are TRBV30 and TRBJ1-5; the match to TRBD1 covers 9 bases. The CDR3 sequence is 13 residues long. Unmatched junction bases numbered 4, after V lost 3 bases and J lost 7 bases. The germline gives CDR1 GTSNPN, CDR2 SVGIG (reference sequence). Here the CDR3 reads CAWRQGANQPQHF. In DNA, the CDR3 is TGTGCCTGGAGACAGGGGGCAAACCAGCCCCAGCATTTT. Full variable domain (missing parts from reference TRBV30 and TRBJ1-5): SQTIHQWPATLVQPVGSPLSLECTVEGTSNPNLYWYRQAAGRGLQLLFYSVGIGQISSEVPQNLSASRPQDRQFILSSKKLLLSDSGFYLCAWRQGANQPQHFGDGTRLSIL.

V gene TRBV6-4 combines with J gene TRBJ1-5; D gene unclear. V dropped 8 bases and J dropped 6 bases, with 2 bases sitting between them. The CDR3 covers 9 residues. Germline V gene lookup returns CDR1 MRHNA and CDR2 SNTAGT. The CDR3 here is CASRQPQHF. The DNA of the CDR3 is TGTGCCAGCCGTCAGCCCCAGCATTTT.

The table lists this clone with a few counts. The genes are TRBV4-3 and TRBJ1-2; unclear D gene. The germline V gene encodes CDR1 LGHNA and CDR2 YSLEER. Trimming removed 1 base at V and 7 bases at J, with 13 bases between. The CDR3 runs to 14 residues. The CDR3 sequence: CASSQGIREGGYTF. CDR3 bases: TGCGCCAGCAGCCAAGGAATAAGGGAGGGTGGCTACACCTTC.

V is TRBV7-2 and J is TRBJ1-5; TRBD1 might be the D (6 bases). The CDR3 is 15 residues long. Germline-derived CDR1 and CDR2 are SGHTA and FQGNSA. The ends were cut back, 1 base at V and 10 bases at J, with 17 bases in the middle. The CDR3 protein is CASSLGRNRAGPQHF. CDR3 nucleotides: TGTGCCAGCAGCTTAGGTCGAAACAGGGCTGGCCCCCAGCATTTT.

V gene TRBV5-1 combines with J gene TRBJ1-4; no clear D gene. CDR3 length equals 13 residues. CDR1 SGHRS and CDR2 YFSETQ come from the germline V gene. V was pared by 4 bases and J by 0 bases, with 4 bases between. CDR3 loop: CASSDATNEKLFF. The CDR3 DNA reads TGCGCCAGCAGCGATGCAACTAATGAAAAACTGTTTTTT.

The chain combines TRBV21-1 with TRBJ1-6; the table's D call TRBD1 went unverified against the DNA. TRBV21-1 is termed a pseudogene. This CDR3 is built from 11 residues. CDR3 residues: CASSSPVPLHF. The CDR3 nucleotides are TGTGCCAGCAGCTCGCCAGTGCCCCTCCACTTT.

The chain uses TRBV5-1 and TRBJ2-2, with 10 bases matching TRBD2. The CDR3 runs to 16 residues. Germline assignment: CDR1 SGHRS and CDR2 YFSETQ. J was trimmed by 4 bases and V by 1 base; bases with no gene match: 4. CDR3 amino acids: CASSLRAGGSTGELFF. CDR3 nucleotide sequence: TGCGCCAGCAGCTTGCGAGCGGGGGGGAGCACCGGGGAGCTGTTTTTT.

The chain couples TRBV2 to TRBJ1-2; D gene ambiguous. The CDR3 has 13 amino acids. The V end lost 7 bases, the J end lost 8 bases, and 17 bases lay between the germline ends. Germline V gene data show CDR1 as SNHLY and CDR2 as FYNNEI. As DNA, the CDR3 is TGTGCCAGCAAGGCCTTAGTGTGGGAGGGCTACACCTTC. Translating gives CASKALVWEGYTF.

The V and J genes are TRBV5-1 and TRBJ2-1; TRBD1 aligns across 7 bases. CDR3 length: 14 residues. V dropped 4 bases and J dropped 3; count of bases not matched to a gene: 4. Germline lookup yields CDR1 SGHRS and CDR2 YFSETQ. CDR3 bases: TGCGCCAGCAGCCCGGGACAGAGCTACAATGAGCAGTTCTTC. This gives the protein CASSPGQSYNEQFF.

The chain recombines TRBV3-1 (or the pseudogene TRBV3-2) with TRBJ2-3, with 10 bases matching TRBD1. The V gene's germline CDR1 is LGHDT and CDR2 YNNKEL (reference sequence). The CDR3 length is 15 residues. V lost 4 bases, J lost 5 bases, and 6 bases stayed unmatched. DNA of the CDR3: TGTGCCAGCAGCCCCCGGGACAGGGGCCAAGATACGCAGTATTTT. Translated, it gives CASSPRDRGQDTQYF.

This chain links TRBV5-1 with TRBJ1-2, with D tentatively TRBD1 (6 bases). Trimming cost V 0 bases and J 5 bases, with 11 bases left between them. The CDR3 consists of 14 residues. Per the germline V gene, CDR1 is SGHRS and CDR2 is YFSETQ. The CDR3 bases are TGCGCCAGCAGCTTGGACAGGGCGCAATATGGCTACACCTTC. It codes for CASSLDRAQYGYTF.